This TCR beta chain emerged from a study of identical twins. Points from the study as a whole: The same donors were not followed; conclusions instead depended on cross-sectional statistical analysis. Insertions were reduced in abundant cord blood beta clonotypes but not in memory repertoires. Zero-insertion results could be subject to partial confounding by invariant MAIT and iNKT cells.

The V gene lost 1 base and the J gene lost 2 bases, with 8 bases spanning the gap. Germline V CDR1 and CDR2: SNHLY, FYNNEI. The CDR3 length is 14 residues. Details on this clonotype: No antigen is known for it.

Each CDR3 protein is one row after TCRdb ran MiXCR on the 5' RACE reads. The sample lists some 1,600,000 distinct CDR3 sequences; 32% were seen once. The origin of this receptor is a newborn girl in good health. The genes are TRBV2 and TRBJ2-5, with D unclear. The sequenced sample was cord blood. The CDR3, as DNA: TGTGCCAGCAGTGAAGGGGCGGAGCAAGAGACCCAGTACTTC. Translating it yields CASSEGAEQETQYF.